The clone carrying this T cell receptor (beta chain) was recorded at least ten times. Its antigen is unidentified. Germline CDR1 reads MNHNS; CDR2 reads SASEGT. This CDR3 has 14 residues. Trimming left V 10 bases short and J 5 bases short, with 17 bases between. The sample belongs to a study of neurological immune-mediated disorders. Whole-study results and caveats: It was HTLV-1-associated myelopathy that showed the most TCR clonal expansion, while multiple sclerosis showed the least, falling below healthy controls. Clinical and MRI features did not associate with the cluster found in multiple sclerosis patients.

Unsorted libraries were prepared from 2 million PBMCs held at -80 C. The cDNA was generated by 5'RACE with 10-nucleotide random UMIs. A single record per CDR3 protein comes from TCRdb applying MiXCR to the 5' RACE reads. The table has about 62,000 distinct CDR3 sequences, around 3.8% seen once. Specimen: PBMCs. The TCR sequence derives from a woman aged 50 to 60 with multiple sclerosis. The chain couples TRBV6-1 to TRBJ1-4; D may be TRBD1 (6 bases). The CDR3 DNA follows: TGTGCCACCGAGTTGACCGGGACAAATGAAAAACTGTTTTTT. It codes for CATELTGTNEKLFF.